What follows are 13 T cell receptor beta chains derived from one specimen sequenced in a study of persistence of HIV-infected CD4 T cells. Overlapping HIV-1 Gag 15-mer peptides at 0.95 to 1 ug per peptide per mL were used. Sorted nonresponding memory CD4+ T cells were CD40L-negative, CD69-negative, CD45RO-high. Sequencing used immunoSEQ version 4 in survey mode. Using immunoSEQ multiplex PCR, the repertoire was profiled, and TCRdb retains in-frame clones only, with some absent. The sample has 38,000 or so clones; under 90% are singletons. These TCRs' antigens remain unknown. This material consisted of cultured CD4+ T cells from PBMCs, taken from a patient who received antiretroviral therapy. Every receptor here comes from an adult with HIV. The donor label of this sample is uncertain.

The V gene is TRBV6-6, the J gene TRBJ1-2, with D unclear. Trimming stripped 8 bases from V and 7 bases from J, with 14 bases between. CDR3 length: 12 amino acids. In germline, CDR1 is MNHNY, CDR2 SVGAGI (reference sequence). The CDR3 spells CASGSGSVGYTF. The CDR3 nucleotides read TGTGCCAGCGGCTCCGGAAGCGTTGGCTACACCTTC.

This chain uses TRBV7-2 with TRBJ2-1; TRBD2 is a possible D gene (6 bases). The V gene lost 2 bases and the J gene lost 13 bases, with 18 bases spanning the gap. CDR1 is SGHTA, CDR2 FQGNSA, per germline. The CDR3 spans 14 residues. The CDR3 is CASSLTEQGGRQFF. The CDR3, as DNA: TGTGCCAGCAGCTTAACCGAGCAGGGAGGTAGACAGTTCTTC.

The chain is built from TRBV5-1 and TRBJ2-7; TRBD2 might be the D (5 bases). V lost 0 bases, J lost 3 bases, and 10 bases lay in between. The germline V gene encodes CDR1 SGHRS and CDR2 YFSETQ. CDR3 length: 14 amino acids. CDR3 protein: CASSLGGINYEQYF. CDR3 coding DNA: TGCGCCAGCAGCTTGGGAGGGATTAACTACGAGCAGTACTTC.

The chain recombines TRBV5-4 with TRBJ2-3; D gene ambiguous. Germline loops: CDR1 SGHNT, CDR2 YYREEE (reference sequence). With 4 bases removed from V and 0 bases from J, the gap between germline ends came to 6 bases. This CDR3 comprises 13 residues. CDR3 nucleotides: TGTGCCAGCAGCCCAGCTAGCACAGATACGCAGTATTTT. This gives the protein CASSPASTDTQYF.

Here the CDR3 DNA reads TGTGCCAGCAGAACAAACACAGATACGCAGTATTTT. Its translation is CASRTNTDTQYF. The V gene is TRBV2, the J gene TRBJ2-3, with D unresolved. Trimming shortened V by 6 bases and J by 2 bases, and 6 bases separated the two germline ends. The CDR3 length is 12 residues. Germline V gene lookup returns CDR1 SNHLY and CDR2 FYNNEI.

The chain carries TRBV19 and TRBJ1-5; D might be TRBD1 (5 bases). CDR1 and CDR2 from the germline V gene are LNHDA and SQIVND (reference sequence). With 7 bases removed from V and 4 bases from J, the gap between germline ends came to 26 bases. This CDR3 spans 18 amino acids. The CDR3 sequence: CASTRDVTTGFRNQPQHF. For the CDR3, the DNA is TGTGCCAGTACAAGGGACGTAACAACAGGCTTCCGGAATCAGCCCCAGCATTTT.

The count of this clone is one. The chain has TRBV27 and TRBJ2-3; no reliable D call. Trimming took 5 bases from V and 3 from J, leaving 12 bases between them. This CDR3 has 14 residues. Per germline, CDR1 MNHEY and CDR2 SMNVEV (reference sequence). CDR3 nucleotide sequence: TGTGCCAGCAGTCCTGAGCCCTGGACAGATACGCAGTATTTT. This gives the protein CASSPEPWTDTQYF.

This chain uses TRBV4-2 with TRBJ1-2; the match to TRBD1 covers 9 bases. V trimming: 3 bases; J trimming: 5 bases; junction bases outside the gene matches: 13. The CDR3 is 17 amino acids. Germline-derived CDR1 and CDR2 are LGHNA and YNFKEQ. The CDR3 is CASSHPSETGGGYGYTF. CDR3 in DNA: TGTGCCAGCAGCCATCCCTCCGAGACAGGGGGAGGGTATGGCTACACCTTC.

This rearrangement joins TRBV19 to TRBJ1-2; D is ambiguous. CDR1 and CDR2 (germline): LNHDA, SQIVND (reference sequence). The CDR3 covers 13 residues. V was shortened by 6 bases and J by 7 bases, with 15 bases between the two germline ends. CDR3 sequence reads: CASSLMRAGGYTF. The CDR3 DNA reads as TGTGCCAGTAGCCTCATGCGGGCGGGTGGCTACACCTTC.

The V gene is TRBV7-8, the J gene TRBJ1-1; no firm D call. The V end lost 2 bases, the J end lost 0 bases, and 10 bases lay between the germline ends. CDR1 is SGHVS and CDR2 is FQNEAQ in the germline V gene. The CDR3 is 15 amino acids. The CDR3 coding sequence is TGTGCCAGCAGCTTAAGGGCAAACCTGAACACTGAAGCTTTCTTT. Protein sequence: CASSLRANLNTEAFF.

J is TRBJ2-3 and V is TRBV2; perhaps TRBD1 as D (7 bases). CDR3 length equals 15 residues. CDR1 SNHLY and CDR2 FYNNEI come from the germline V gene. Trimming stripped 4 bases from V and 2 bases from J, with 13 bases between. The CDR3: CASSGGRGATDTQYF. The CDR3 bases are TGTGCCAGCAGTGGCGGCAGGGGGGCCACAGATACGCAGTATTTT.

The chain employs TRBV7-3 and TRBJ2-7; unclear D gene. This CDR3 is 13 amino acids long. Deletions cut 2 bases from V and 5 bases from J, with 10 bases between. Germline CDR1 reads SGHTA; CDR2 reads FQGTGA. The CDR3 region has the DNA TGTGCCAGCAGCTTACGGGTCAGCGACGAGCAGTACTTC. This gives the protein CASSLRVSDEQYF.

This chain connects TRBV7-2 to TRBJ2-5; TRBD2 aligns across 7 bases. CDR3 length: 14 amino acids. The V and J ends lost 1 base and 3 bases, in that order; junction bases with no gene match: 2. Looked up from germline, CDR1 is SGHTA and CDR2 is FQGNSA. CDR3 sequence: CASSLGGGKETQYF. The CDR3 DNA is TGTGCCAGCAGCTTAGGGGGGGGGAAAGAGACCCAGTACTTC.